A selection of T cell receptor beta chains follows, all from one sample in a study of shared clonotypes between healthy human individuals. The data were produced by immunoSEQ multiplex PCR, yet TCRdb's version contains in-frame clones alone and is incomplete. Found here are some 2,000,000 clones, almost 96% of them singletons; the top ten hold more than 0.1%. Material for sequencing was naive CD4+ T cells sorted from blood. These receptors came from a man aged 18 to 30 in good health. Each CDR3 is given with its conserved first and last residue. Fields, in order: J gene, D gene, V gene, CDR3 DNA, CDR3 protein. A D gene is named only where the DNA matches it firmly.

J: TRBJ1-2; D: NA; V: TRBV28; DNA: TGTGCCAGCAGTTTAGTGGCAGGGTGGGGCTATGGCTACACCTTC; CDR3: CASSLVAGWGYGYTF
J: TRBJ2-7; D: NA; V: TRBV27; DNA: TGTGCCAGCAGTTTACGAGCCAACTACGAGCAGTACTTC; CDR3: CASSLRANYEQYF
J: TRBJ2-6; D: NA; V: TRBV5-1; DNA: TGCGCCAGCAGCTTGGGGGACGCTAACGTCCTGACTTTC; CDR3: CASSLGDANVLTF
J: TRBJ2-3; D: NA; V: TRBV18; DNA: TGTGCCAGCTCACCCGCCGACATTACAGATACGCAGTATTTT; CDR3: CASSPADITDTQYF
J: TRBJ2-1; D: NA; V: TRBV11-3; DNA: TGTGCCAGCAGCTTAGGTATAGACCGACCAATAAACAATGAGCAGTTCTTC; CDR3: CASSLGIDRPINNEQFF
J: TRBJ2-2; D: NA; V: TRBV6-5; DNA: TGTGCCAGCAGTTACTCCGACGGGAACACCGGGGAGCTGTTTTTT; CDR3: CASSYSDGNTGELFF
J: TRBJ1-2; D: NA; V: TRBV6-5; DNA: TGTGCCAGCAGCCAGCAGGGTAGCTATGGCTACACCTTC; CDR3: CASSQQGSYGYTF
J: TRBJ2-5; D: NA; V: TRBV2; DNA: TGTGCCAGCAGTGAGAGACACCAAGAGACCCAGTACTTC; CDR3: CASSERHQETQYF
J: TRBJ2-3; D: NA; V: TRBV30; DNA: TGTGCCTGGGACCAGAGCACAGATACGCAGTATTTT; CDR3: CAWDQSTDTQYF
J: TRBJ2-7; D: NA; V: TRBV6-5; DNA: TGTGCCAGCAGCGTGACACGTACCTACGAGCAGTACTTC; CDR3: CASSVTRTYEQYF
J: TRBJ2-3; D: NA; V: TRBV5-1; DNA: TGCGCCAGCAGCTTGGCACAGGGACTTGTCACAGATACGCAGTATTTT; CDR3: CASSLAQGLVTDTQYF
J: TRBJ2-3; D: NA; V: TRBV2; DNA: TGTGCCAGCAGGGGAGATTCCCCAGATACGCAGTATTTT; CDR3: CASRGDSPDTQYF